This is a list of T cell receptor beta chains from one sample in a study of post-analysis software for immune sequencing data. TCRdb processed the PCR reads anew with MiXCR; each CDR3 protein has one entry. The sample holds 650,000 to 900,000 distinct CDR3 sequences; 40% to 55% are singletons and the top ten take approximately 5%. Sequencing used blood. The receptors were sampled from a girl between 5 and 17 years old with multiple sclerosis. Both conserved end residues are trimmed from each CDR3. Part of the rows lack a size; the others show once, few, many or a class for expanded clones.

CDR3aa: ASSHGTRIAYEQY; abundance: .; j_gene: TRBJ2-7; v_gene: TRBV4-3
CDR3aa: ASTIKQDTGELF; abundance: .; j_gene: TRBJ2-2; v_gene: TRBV27
CDR3aa: SFGGRETQY; abundance: .; j_gene: TRBJ2-5; v_gene: TRBV20-1
CDR3aa: ASSLAALAEGLAKNIQY; abundance: few; j_gene: TRBJ2-4; v_gene: TRBV7-8
CDR3aa: ASSLEGLKGSGYT; abundance: .; j_gene: TRBJ1-2; v_gene: TRBV7-9
CDR3aa: SVDRLANEQF; abundance: .; j_gene: TRBJ2-1; v_gene: TRBV29-1
CDR3aa: ASKGLDKTSYNEQF; abundance: .; j_gene: TRBJ2-1; v_gene: TRBV28
CDR3aa: SARVAGGRETQY; abundance: .; j_gene: TRBJ2-5; v_gene: TRBV20-1
CDR3aa: SVEKTSGRHEQF; abundance: .; j_gene: TRBJ2-1; v_gene: TRBV29-1
CDR3aa: ASSLRLAGDYEQY; abundance: .; j_gene: TRBJ2-7; v_gene: TRBV7-8
CDR3aa: AVGTSGVSGGETQY; abundance: .; j_gene: .; v_gene: TRBV28
CDR3aa: ASSYLIGNRVTTEAF; abundance: .; j_gene: TRBJ1-1; v_gene: TRBV6-5
CDR3aa: ASSIRGRGTYEQY; abundance: .; j_gene: TRBJ2-7; v_gene: TRBV19
CDR3aa: SARRGTGTYSNQPQH; abundance: .; j_gene: TRBJ1-5; v_gene: TRBV20-1
CDR3aa: ASSLTGTSGRSTDTQY; abundance: .; j_gene: TRBJ2-3; v_gene: TRBV5-1
CDR3aa: ASSLTGLAGGSVEQY; abundance: .; j_gene: .; v_gene: TRBV27
CDR3aa: ASSLSSEGRATQY; abundance: .; j_gene: TRBJ2-3; v_gene: TRBV7-6
CDR3aa: ASTSGGYNSPLH; abundance: .; j_gene: TRBJ1-6; v_gene: TRBV6-5
CDR3aa: ASTLSGSGDTQY; abundance: .; j_gene: TRBJ2-3; v_gene: TRBV12-3/TRBV12-4
CDR3aa: ASSWSRLSSYEQY; abundance: .; j_gene: TRBJ2-7; v_gene: TRBV12-3/TRBV12-4
CDR3aa: ASSGNVRTGGSNTEAF; abundance: .; j_gene: TRBJ1-1; v_gene: TRBV6-1
CDR3aa: ASSAVGAGVIYNEQF; abundance: .; j_gene: TRBJ2-1; v_gene: TRBV28
CDR3aa: ASSQELTSGIYNEQF; abundance: .; j_gene: TRBJ2-1; v_gene: TRBV4-1
CDR3aa: SARLTRGYT; abundance: .; j_gene: TRBJ1-2; v_gene: TRBV20-1
CDR3aa: AWSVRGARETQY; abundance: .; j_gene: TRBJ2-5; v_gene: TRBV30
CDR3aa: ASSQILGWTYEQY; abundance: .; j_gene: TRBJ2-7; v_gene: TRBV4-2
CDR3aa: ASSFDRVDGYT; abundance: few; j_gene: TRBJ1-2; v_gene: TRBV5-6
CDR3aa: ASTYGDGANEQF; abundance: once; j_gene: TRBJ2-1; v_gene: TRBV6-5
CDR3aa: ASSGASGYNEQF; abundance: .; j_gene: TRBJ2-1; v_gene: TRBV12-3/TRBV12-4
CDR3aa: ASRPFRGEYNEQF; abundance: .; j_gene: TRBJ2-1; v_gene: TRBV5-6
CDR3aa: ASRAGFGETQY; abundance: .; j_gene: TRBJ2-5; v_gene: TRBV6-6
CDR3aa: AISEGGLISGNTIY; abundance: few; j_gene: TRBJ1-3; v_gene: TRBV10-3
CDR3aa: SARGSNTYEQY; abundance: .; j_gene: .; v_gene: TRBV20-1
CDR3aa: ASSVQREETQY; abundance: .; j_gene: TRBJ2-5; v_gene: TRBV2
CDR3aa: ASRQDREETQY; abundance: .; j_gene: TRBJ2-5; v_gene: TRBV12-3/TRBV12-4
CDR3aa: ASSPTSGRGADTQY; abundance: few; j_gene: TRBJ2-3; v_gene: TRBV28
CDR3aa: ASSPWGQGDTGELF; abundance: .; j_gene: TRBJ2-2; v_gene: TRBV6-1
CDR3aa: ASSQDAGGGNTEAF; abundance: .; j_gene: TRBJ1-1; v_gene: TRBV4-3
CDR3aa: ASSPRGGLVVDTQY; abundance: few; j_gene: TRBJ2-3; v_gene: TRBV7-2
CDR3aa: ASSLNPGSPLH; abundance: .; j_gene: TRBJ1-6; v_gene: TRBV4-3
CDR3aa: ASSLHGTGQETQY; abundance: .; j_gene: TRBJ2-5; v_gene: TRBV28
CDR3aa: ASRRDSGRAARNEQF; abundance: few; j_gene: TRBJ2-1; v_gene: TRBV5-1
CDR3aa: SAHGQGASSNEQY; abundance: .; j_gene: TRBJ2-7; v_gene: TRBV20-1
CDR3aa: ASSLYDSSHGEQY; abundance: few; j_gene: TRBJ2-7; v_gene: TRBV4-2
CDR3aa: AGSQELAGVYNEQF; abundance: .; j_gene: TRBJ2-1; v_gene: TRBV4-2
CDR3aa: ASSSWRASGSPYNEQF; abundance: .; j_gene: TRBJ2-1; v_gene: TRBV5-1
CDR3aa: ASSQVLAVQETQY; abundance: few; j_gene: TRBJ2-5; v_gene: TRBV4-1
CDR3aa: ASLGGFPYGYT; abundance: .; j_gene: TRBJ1-2; v_gene: TRBV4-2
CDR3aa: ASSLRGVLNYGYT; abundance: .; j_gene: TRBJ1-2; v_gene: TRBV11-2
CDR3aa: ASSQVGQGIYNSPLH; abundance: .; j_gene: TRBJ1-6; v_gene: TRBV3-1